The present entry profiles one T cell receptor (beta chain) with its context. Antigen: not known. These data originate in a study of T cell repertoires in cytomegalovirus infection. A single record per CDR3 protein comes from TCRdb applying MiXCR to the reads. Of about 140,000 distinct CDR3 sequences in the sample, 32% were seen once. V was cut by 6 bases and J by 4 bases, with 24 bases left in between. The CDR3 spans 17 residues. Looked up from germline, CDR1 is LNHNV and CDR2 is YYDKDF (reference sequence). The rearrangement links TRBV15 to TRBJ2-5, with D possibly being TRBD1 or TRBD2 (5 bases each). The sample consisted of CD8+ T cells from cultured PBMCs, taken from culture after CMV antigen stimulation. This sequence originates from a human donor in good health (CMV status not recorded). Some clones in this sample may be carry-over from other donors' samples. DNA for the CDR3: TGTGCCACCAGTGATAATACAGGTGGGAGTCTGGGAGAGACCCAGTACTTC. This translates into CATSDNTGGSLGETQYF. The variable domain in full, with the rest retrieved from reference TRBV15 and TRBJ2-5, is DAMVIQNPRYQVTQFGKPVTLSCSQTLNHNVMYWYQQKSSQAPKLLFHYYDKDFNNEADTPDNFQSRRPNTSFCFLDIRSPGLGDTAMYLCATSDNTGGSLGETQYFGPGTRLLVL.